This TCR beta chain was documented in a study of shared clonotypes between healthy human individuals (TCRdb year 2020). A note on the overall study: A few men and a couple of women, aged 18 to 49 years, made up the cohort. Blood TCR repertoires of five healthy adults were deeply sequenced to estimate repertoire size and the extent of clonotype sharing between individuals. Each donor's leukapheresis produced roughly between roughly 0.9 and 8.9 billion PBMCs. To increase sequencing depth and limit assay-specific biases, different laboratories used diverse techniques to prepare libraries and sequence TCR repertoires. For each donor, CD4 naive and CD4 memory were each given three plates, CD8 naive was given two plates, and CD8 memory was given one plate.

Using the deep immunoSEQ assay, multiplex PCR amplified TCR CDR3 regions from genomic DNA. Extracted genomic DNA from each cell subset was distributed evenly across all wells of several immunoSEQ 96-well plates, and each plate was treated as a replicate. Each replicate PCR for sorted subsets received roughly 200 ng genomic DNA, equal to tens of thousands of T cell genomes. The purified libraries were quantified using a Qubit 3.0 fluorometer, sized with a Bioanalyzer 2100, and then quantified again using the KAPA Library Quantification kit. Every immunoSEQ 96-well plate was sequenced on a separate single-read 150-cycle Illumina NextSeq 550 flow cell. As for the authors' bioinformatics: Because only junctional sequences without quality scores were contained in the immunoSEQ output, filtering matching that applied to full-length reads could not be performed. Sequences were annotated with PyIR, a Python wrapper for IgBLAST v1.9, using IMGT germline references to assign V/J genes and CDR3. Any read was removed if the V/J assignment was weak (E-value above 1e-6), the CDR3 was missing, or the read contained stop codons, out-of-frame junctions, or ambiguous translated residues. A V3J clonotype was defined by an identical inferred V gene, J gene, and CDR3 amino acid sequence. To compute the percentage overlap between repertoires, the number of shared unique clonotypes was divided by the size of the smaller repertoire. Richness of each repertoire was evaluated using RTK rarefaction, the Chao1 estimator, and Recon v2.1 estimates of unobserved clonotypes. For all TCRbeta clonotypes obtained by the gDNA method from several donors, generation probabilities were computed with OLGA. The immuneACCESS repertoire file appears here via TCRdb, limited to in-frame rearrangements. These files lack a portion of the clones; in checked studies, under half of the deficit traces to unresolved V genes, and the cause of the others is not known. The V and J calls and the clone size are those of that table, but D and trimming were determined from the DNA. This sample holds about 1.1 million clones; about 80% were observed only once. The ten largest account for over 0.8% of the sample.

The donors were healthy, HIV-negative adults with no recently reported acute infections or vaccinations. Every donor was a Caucasian adult residing in Nashville, Tennessee, USA. CD4+ T cells were enriched by magnetic negative selection; naive cells were then positively selected on CD45RA, and the negative fraction formed the memory subset. Blood was obtained by leukapheresis, after which PBMCs were separated by Ficoll-Histopaque density gradient centrifugation and cryopreserved in liquid nitrogen vapor phase. Analytical flow cytometry was used to check the purity and quantity of every magnetically sorted T cell population. Each sorted fraction had its genomic DNA isolated and then quantified by UV absorbance on a Nanodrop 2000c. Results and caveats for the whole study, not just this receptor: Larger estimated clonotype richness was generally found for naive subsets than for memory subsets. Sampling was limited to blood, and TCR repertoires in tissue likely differ from TCR repertoires in blood. Pairwise subsampling indicated that sequencing depth was expected to affect the degree of clonotype sharing among donors. Incomplete sequencing was indicated by rarefaction of sorted-subset datasets, despite the large sequencing depth. Around 5.4% of naive CD4, 3.5% of naive CD8, approximately 2% of memory CD4, and about 0.4% of memory CD8 clonotypes were shared across several donors. The small number of donors limited the genetic and exposure-history diversity represented. Compared with non-shared clonotypes, clonotypes shared by all four sorted-subset donors had higher generation probabilities.

Concerning this clone itself: The antigen this receptor binds is unknown. No much larger clone exists at a distance of one base, and base qualities are not known.

Looking up the germline V gene yields CDR1 MNHEY and CDR2 SVGAGI. Measured from the cysteine to the phenylalanine, the CDR3 is 14 residues long. Only CDR3 DNA is held: 42 bases, read in frame from base 1. V is clipped by 8 bases and J by 0 bases, and the sequence between their germline boundaries is 10 bases long. The chain joins TRBV6-5 to TRBJ2-2; possibly the D gene is TRBD1, per 6 matching bases. The sample consisted of memory CD4+ T cells from PBMCs. Sample cell subset or site, as interpreted from the label and publication: CD45RA-negative fraction. The TCR sequence derives from a man aged 18-30 years in good health. Some clones in this sample may be carry-over from other donors' samples. The CDR3 protein sequence reads: CASGWTANTGELFF. In nucleotides, the sequence is TGTGCCAGCGGATGGACAGCGAACACCGGGGAGCTGTTTTTT.